What follows is one T cell receptor beta chain and its context. The data were obtained in a study of T cell changes during pregnancy in multiple sclerosis. This CDR3 has 16 amino acids. Per germline, CDR1 SEHNR and CDR2 FQNEAQ (reference sequence). Losses at the gene ends were 4 bases for V and 5 bases for J; bases not matched to a gene: 9. Libraries were prepared by immunoSEQ multiplex PCR; TCRdb keeps only in-frame clonotypes and omits some of them. The sample lists tens of thousands of clones, roughly nine tenths seen once, with 3% to 3.5% in the top ten. The chain uses TRBV7-9 and TRBJ2-3; TRBD1 aligns across 10 bases. Sequences were derived from peripheral blood, sampled in the first trimester of pregnancy. The sequence came from a female donor in good health, enrolled as a control in a pregnancy study. CDR3 loop: CASSSSDRGRGDTQYF. The CDR3 bases are TGTGCCAGCAGCTCCTCAGACAGGGGGCGAGGAGATACGCAGTATTTT.